The text below deals with one T cell receptor beta chain. The antigen remains undetermined. Clones were sequenced by immunoSEQ multiplex PCR, and TCRdb holds only the in-frame ones, with some missing. This sample has 77,000 or so clones; over 70% occur once, and the top ten carry 1.3% to 1.5%. These data originate in a study of lymphopenia after photon versus proton radiotherapy. V dropped 7 bases and J dropped 2 bases, with 14 bases sitting between them. Germline CDR1 and CDR2: LNHDA and SQIVND (reference sequence). CDR3 length: 14 residues. Points from the study as a whole: A bigger post-nadir fall in TCR diversity correlated inversely with survival time in deceased patients.

The chain joins TRBV19 to TRBJ1-2, with D possibly matching TRBD1 (6 bases). The material was peripheral blood, obtained from a patient treated with proton-based radiotherapy. The origin of this receptor is a man aged 60 to 75 with pancreatic cancer. Here the CDR3 DNA reads TGTGCCAGTAATGGAGGGGGTAGGAACTATGGCTACACCTTC. Protein sequence: CASNGGGRNYGYTF. The full variable domain, with the rest looked up from reference TRBV19 and TRBJ1-2, is DGGITQSPKYLFRKEGQNVTLSCEQNLNHDAMYWYRQDPGQGLRLIYYSQIVNDFQKGDIAEGYSVSREKKESFPLTVTSAQKNPTAFYLCASNGGGRNYGYTFGSGTRLTVV.